Presented here are 4 T cell receptor beta chains from one specimen sequenced in a study of control samples from healthy donors and cancer patients. Produced via immunoSEQ multiplex PCR; TCRdb's table is partial and in-frame only. The sample contains roughly 150,000 clones, approximately 93% of which appear only once. Sequenced: blood. The receptors here all came from a middle-aged man in good health.

The chain couples TRBV5-1 to TRBJ1-1, with 7 bases matching TRBD1. Germline CDR1 reads SGHRS; CDR2 reads YFSETQ. This CDR3 has 12 amino acids. The ends lost 7 bases at V and 6 bases at J; junction bases unmatched: 6. DNA for the CDR3: TGCGCCAGCCCAGACAGGGCGGCTGAAGCTTTCTTT. This translates into CASPDRAAEAFF.

The chain links TRBV28 to TRBJ1-4, with 10 bases lining up with TRBD1. The CDR3 is made up of 16 amino acids. CDR1 and CDR2 from the germline V gene are MDHEN and SYDVKM. With V trimmed by 6 bases and J by 4 bases, 8 bases remained unmatched. CDR3 nucleotides: TGTGCCAGCAGACCTTACGGGACAGGGGTTAATGAAAAACTGTTTTTT. It yields the protein CASRPYGTGVNEKLFF.

The chain combines TRBV9 with TRBJ2-2; TRBD2 matches at 9 bases. The germline V gene encodes CDR1 SGDLS and CDR2 YYNGEE. V trimming: 4 bases; J trimming: 2 bases; junction bases outside the gene matches: 6. The CDR3 is 16 amino acids. In nucleotides, the CDR3 is TGTGCCAGCAGCCCCCCAGCGGGAGGAAACACCGGGGAGCTGTTTTTT. Translated: CASSPPAGGNTGELFF.

CDR3 coding DNA: TGTGCCAGCAGCCCACCACCGGGCGGTGAAAAACTGTTTTTT. It encodes CASSPPPGGEKLFF. V gene TRBV7-8 combines with J gene TRBJ1-4; D is ambiguous. Germline CDR1 SGHVS, CDR2 FQNEAQ. Trimming cost V 5 bases and J 7 bases, with 14 bases left between them. The CDR3 contains 14 residues.